This TCR beta chain comes out of a study of T-cell memory formation after mild COVID-19. This clonotype was detected only a few times. What it binds is unknown. Study-level results: CD4/CD8 balance held among clones contracting day 15 to 85, and later expanders leaned CD4+.

TCRalpha and TCRbeta libraries used 5'RACE with constant-segment primers and UMIs. One entry per CDR3 protein, called by TCRdb with MiXCR from the 5' RACE reads. The sample carries approximately 570,000 distinct CDR3 sequences, around 17% recorded once. The sample taken for sequencing was PBMCs or a T cell subset sorted from them (not recorded which). The sequence was obtained from an adult woman who had mild COVID-19 (a few samples of this study predate the infection). Cell type and time point are not known.

DNA of the CDR3: TGTGCCAGCATCCGACCCTTCGGACTAGCGGGAACTCACGCCGGGGTCGTCTCCTACGAGCAGTACTTC. Translation: CASIRPFGLAGTHAGVVSYEQYF. This chain links TRBV7-9 with TRBJ2-7, with 12 bases that match TRBD2. The germline V gene has CDR1 SEHNR and CDR2 FQNEAQ (reference sequence). J was trimmed by 0 bases and V by 7 bases; bases with no gene match: 28. The CDR3 has 23 amino acids.